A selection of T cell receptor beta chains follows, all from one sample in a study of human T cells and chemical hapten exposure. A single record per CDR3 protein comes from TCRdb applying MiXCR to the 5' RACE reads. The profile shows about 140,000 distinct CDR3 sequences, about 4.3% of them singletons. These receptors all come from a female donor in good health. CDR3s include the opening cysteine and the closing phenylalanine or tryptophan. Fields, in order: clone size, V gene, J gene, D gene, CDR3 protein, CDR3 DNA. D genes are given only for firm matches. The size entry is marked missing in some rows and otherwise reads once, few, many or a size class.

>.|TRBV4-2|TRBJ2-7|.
CASSQARGSGTDEQYF
TGTGCCAGCAGCCAAGCTCGGGGCTCGGGGACCGACGAGCAGTACTTC
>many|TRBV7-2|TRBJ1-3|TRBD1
CASSLGQGIWDTIYF
TGTGCCAGCAGCTTGGGACAGGGGATATGGGACACCATATATTTT
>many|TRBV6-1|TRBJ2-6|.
CASSKDPTGANVLTF
TGTGCCAGCAGCAAAGACCCCACTGGGGCCAACGTCCTGACTTTC
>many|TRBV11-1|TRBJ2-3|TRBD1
CASSLDLGPRGDTQYF
TGTGCCAGCAGCTTAGATCTCGGGCCCAGGGGGGATACGCAGTATTTT
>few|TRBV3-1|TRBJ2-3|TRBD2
CARTLRVSGGPDTQYF
TGTGCCAGAACCCTCCGCGTTAGCGGGGGGCCGGATACGCAGTATTTT
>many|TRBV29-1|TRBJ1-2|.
CSVEDPGLGSYGYTF
TGCAGCGTTGAGGACCCAGGGCTAGGGAGCTATGGCTACACCTTC
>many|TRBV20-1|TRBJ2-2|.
CSARDQGNTGELFF
TGCAGTGCTAGAGACCAGGGGAACACCGGGGAGCTGTTTTTT
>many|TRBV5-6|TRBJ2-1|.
CASSAWRLSYNEQFF
TGTGCCAGCAGCGCGTGGAGACTCTCCTACAATGAGCAGTTCTTC
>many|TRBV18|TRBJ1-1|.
CASSPPAGMNTEAFF
TGTGCCAGCTCACCACCGGCAGGAATGAACACTGAAGCTTTCTTT
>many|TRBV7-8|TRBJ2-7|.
CARATTGKAYEQYF
TGTGCCAGGGCGACCACAGGGAAGGCCTACGAGCAGTACTTC
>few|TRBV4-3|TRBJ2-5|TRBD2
CASSRLAGGVEAQYF
TGCGCCAGCAGCAGACTAGCGGGGGGGGTGGAGGCCCAGTACTTC
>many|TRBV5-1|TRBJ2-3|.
CASSFGDSSTDTQYF
TGCGCCAGCAGCTTTGGAGACTCTAGCACAGATACGCAGTATTTT
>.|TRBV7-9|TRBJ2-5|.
CASSLVLLQETQYF
TGTGCCAGCAGCTTAGTTCTGCTACAAGAGACCCAGTACTTC
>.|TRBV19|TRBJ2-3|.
CASSPGLGGLYF
TGTGCCAGTAGCCCTGGACTAGGGGGCCTGTATTTT
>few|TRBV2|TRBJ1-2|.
CASSSWDRRTYGYTF
TGTGCCAGCAGTTCGTGGGACCGCAGGACCTATGGCTACACCTTC
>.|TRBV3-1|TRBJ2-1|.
CASSHWDRSYNEQFF
TGTGCCAGCAGCCATTGGGATCGCTCCTACAATGAGCAGTTCTTC
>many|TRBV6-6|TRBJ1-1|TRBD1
CASSYVNLAGQGDTEAFF
TGTGCCAGCAGTTATGTGAATCTTGCTGGACAGGGGGACACTGAAGCTTTCTTT
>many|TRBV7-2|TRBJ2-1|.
CASSPPGPRYNEQFF
TGTGCCAGCAGCCCTCCTGGGCCTCGCTACAATGAGCAGTTCTTC
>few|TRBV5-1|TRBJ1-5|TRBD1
CASSSTGGEGQPQHF
TGCGCCAGCAGTTCGACAGGGGGCGAGGGTCAGCCCCAGCATTTT
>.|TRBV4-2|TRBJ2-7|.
CASSQDRATYEQYF
TGTGCCAGCAGCCAAGATCGGGCCACCTACGAGCAGTACTTC
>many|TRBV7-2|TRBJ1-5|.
CASSLYHQPQHF
TGTGCCAGCAGCTTATACCATCAGCCCCAGCATTTT
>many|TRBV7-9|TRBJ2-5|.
CASSLGGWQETQYF
TGTGCCAGCAGCTTAGGAGGGTGGCAAGAGACCCAGTACTTC
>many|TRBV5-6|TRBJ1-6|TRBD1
CASSPGQSGSYNSPLHF
TGTGCCAGCAGCCCGGGACAGTCAGGCTCCTATAATTCACCCCTCCACTTT
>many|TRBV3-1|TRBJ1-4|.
CASSQDLKWGRGVEKLFF
TGTGCCAGCAGCCAAGATCTAAAGTGGGGGCGTGGGGTAGAAAAACTGTTTTTT
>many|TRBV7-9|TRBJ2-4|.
CASSFDNMGVLHKNIQYF
TGTGCCAGCAGCTTCGATAATATGGGAGTTCTACACAAAAACATTCAGTACTTC
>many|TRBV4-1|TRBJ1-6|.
CASSHIPGASYSPLHF
TGCGCCAGCAGCCATATTCCAGGGGCATCTTATTCACCCCTCCACTTT
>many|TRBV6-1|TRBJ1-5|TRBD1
CASRGGGQSDQPQHF
TGTGCCAGCAGGGGGGGGGGACAGTCCGATCAGCCCCAGCATTTT
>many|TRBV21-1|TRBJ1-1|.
CASSKDETGEAFF
TGTGCCAGCAGCAAAGACGAAACAGGGGAAGCTTTCTTT
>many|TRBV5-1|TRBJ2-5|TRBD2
CASSLGLAGAQEETQYF
TGCGCCAGCAGCTTAGGACTAGCGGGGGCCCAAGAAGAGACCCAGTACTTC
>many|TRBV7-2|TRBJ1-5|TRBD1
CASSPQGGQGGQPQHF
TGTGCCAGCAGCCCCCAGGGAGGGCAGGGGGGTCAGCCCCAGCATTTT
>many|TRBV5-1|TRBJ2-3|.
CASSSDSYPTDTQYF
TGCGCCAGCAGCTCGGACAGCTATCCCACAGATACGCAGTATTTT
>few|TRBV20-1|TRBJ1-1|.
CSASNRANTEAFF
TGCAGTGCTTCAAACAGGGCGAACACTGAAGCTTTCTTT
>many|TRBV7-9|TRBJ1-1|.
CASSLIRARNTEAFF
TGTGCCAGCAGCTTAATCCGGGCACGAAACACTGAAGCTTTCTTT
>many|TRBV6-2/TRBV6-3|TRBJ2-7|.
CASSPLESYEQYF
TGTGCCAGCAGTCCCCTGGAGTCCTACGAGCAGTACTTC